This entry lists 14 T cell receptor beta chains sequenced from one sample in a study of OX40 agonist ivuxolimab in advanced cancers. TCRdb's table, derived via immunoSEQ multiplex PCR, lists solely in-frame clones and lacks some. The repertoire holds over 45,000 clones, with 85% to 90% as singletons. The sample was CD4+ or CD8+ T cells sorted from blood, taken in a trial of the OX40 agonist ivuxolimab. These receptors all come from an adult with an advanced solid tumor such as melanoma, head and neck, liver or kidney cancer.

The CDR3 spells CASSQESGPGANVLTF. CDR3 in DNA: TGCGCCAGCAGCCAAGAATCCGGGCCCGGGGCCAACGTCCTGACTTTC. The chain links TRBV4-1 to TRBJ2-6; no clear D gene. V lost 0 bases and J 4 bases, leaving 10 bases between the germline ends. This CDR3 comprises 16 residues. The V gene's germline CDR1 is MGHRA and CDR2 YSYEKL.

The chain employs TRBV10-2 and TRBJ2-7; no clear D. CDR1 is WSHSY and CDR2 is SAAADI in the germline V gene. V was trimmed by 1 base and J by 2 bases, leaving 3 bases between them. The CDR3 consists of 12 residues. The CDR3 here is CASSEWAYEQYF. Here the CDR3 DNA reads TGCGCCAGCAGTGAGTGGGCCTACGAGCAGTACTTC.

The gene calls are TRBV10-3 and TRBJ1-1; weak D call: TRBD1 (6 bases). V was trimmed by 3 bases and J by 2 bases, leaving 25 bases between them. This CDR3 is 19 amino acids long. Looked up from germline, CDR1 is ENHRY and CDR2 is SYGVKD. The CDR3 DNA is TGTGCCATCAGTGATATCCAGGGGAAGGATTTCTCCCCTAACACTGAAGCTTTCTTT. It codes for CAISDIQGKDFSPNTEAFF.

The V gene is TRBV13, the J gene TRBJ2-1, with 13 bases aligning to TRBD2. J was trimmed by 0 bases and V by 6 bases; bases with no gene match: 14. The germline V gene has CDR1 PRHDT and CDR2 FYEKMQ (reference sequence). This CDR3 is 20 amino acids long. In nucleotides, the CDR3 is TGTGCCAGCAGGCGGACCCCCGGGACTAGCGGGAATAGCTCCTACAATGAGCAGTTCTTC. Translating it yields CASRRTPGTSGNSSYNEQFF.

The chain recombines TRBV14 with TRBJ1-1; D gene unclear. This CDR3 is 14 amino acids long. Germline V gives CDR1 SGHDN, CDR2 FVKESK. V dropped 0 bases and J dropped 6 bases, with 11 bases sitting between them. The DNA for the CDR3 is TGTGCCAGCAGCCAAGACATGGAGTTGCCTGAAGCTTTCTTT. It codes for CASSQDMELPEAFF.

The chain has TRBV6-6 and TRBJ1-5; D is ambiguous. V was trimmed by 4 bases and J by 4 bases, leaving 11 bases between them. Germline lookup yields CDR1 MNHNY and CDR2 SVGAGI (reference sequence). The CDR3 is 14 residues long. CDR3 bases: TGTGCCAGCAGTTCGGACGTAATTAATCAGCCCCAGCATTTT. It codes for CASSSDVINQPQHF.

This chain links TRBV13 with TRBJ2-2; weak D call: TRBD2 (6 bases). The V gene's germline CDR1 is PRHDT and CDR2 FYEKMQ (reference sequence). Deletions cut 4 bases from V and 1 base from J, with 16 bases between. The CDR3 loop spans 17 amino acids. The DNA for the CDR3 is TGTGCCAGCAGCTCCCCAGGACTAACTAGGAACACCGGGGAGCTGTTTTTT. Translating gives CASSSPGLTRNTGELFF.

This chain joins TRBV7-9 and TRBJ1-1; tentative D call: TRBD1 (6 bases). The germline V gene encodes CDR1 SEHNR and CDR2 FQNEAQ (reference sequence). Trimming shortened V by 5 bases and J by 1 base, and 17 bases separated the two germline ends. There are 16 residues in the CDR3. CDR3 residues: CASSPAAQGRNTEAFF. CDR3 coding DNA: TGTGCCAGCAGCCCCGCCGCGCAGGGGCGGAACACTGAAGCTTTCTTT. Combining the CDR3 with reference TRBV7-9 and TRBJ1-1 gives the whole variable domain DTGVSQNPRHKITKRGQNVTFRCDPISEHNRLYWYRQTLGQGPEFLTYFQNEAQLEKSRLLSDRFSAERPKGSFSTLEIQRTEQGDSAMYLCASSPAAQGRNTEAFFGQGTRLTVV.

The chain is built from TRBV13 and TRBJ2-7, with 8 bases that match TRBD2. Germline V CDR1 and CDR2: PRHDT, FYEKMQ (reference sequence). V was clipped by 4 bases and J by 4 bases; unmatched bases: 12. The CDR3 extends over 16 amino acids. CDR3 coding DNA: TGTGCCAGCAGCTCGACCCGACTAGCGTTAGGGTACGAGCAGTACTTC. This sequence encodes CASSSTRLALGYEQYF.

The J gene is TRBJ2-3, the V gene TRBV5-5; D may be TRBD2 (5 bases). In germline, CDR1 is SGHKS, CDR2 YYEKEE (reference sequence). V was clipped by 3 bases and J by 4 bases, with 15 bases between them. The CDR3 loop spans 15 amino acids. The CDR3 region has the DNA TGTGCCAGCAGCTCGGAGGTTTTTGTTGCAGATACGCAGTATTTT. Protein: CASSSEVFVADTQYF.

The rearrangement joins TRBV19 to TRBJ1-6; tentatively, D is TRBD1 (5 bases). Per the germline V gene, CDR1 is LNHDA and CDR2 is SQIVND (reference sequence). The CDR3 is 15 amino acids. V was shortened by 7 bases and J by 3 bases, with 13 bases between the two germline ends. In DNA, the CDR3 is TGTGCCAGTACTCTGGGGACCAACTATAATTCACCCCTCCACTTT. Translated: CASTLGTNYNSPLHF.

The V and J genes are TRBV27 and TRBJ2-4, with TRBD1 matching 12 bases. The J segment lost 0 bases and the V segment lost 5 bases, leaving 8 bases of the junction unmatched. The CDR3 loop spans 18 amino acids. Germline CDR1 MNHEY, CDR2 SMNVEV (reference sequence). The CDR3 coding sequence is TGTGCCAGCAGTCCAGGGGACAGGGGGCTCCTAGCCAAAAACATTCAGTACTTC. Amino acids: CASSPGDRGLLAKNIQYF.

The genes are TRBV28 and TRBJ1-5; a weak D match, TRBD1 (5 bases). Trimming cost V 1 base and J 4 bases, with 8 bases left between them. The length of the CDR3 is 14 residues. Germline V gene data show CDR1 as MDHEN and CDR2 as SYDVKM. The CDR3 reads CASSLSAGNQPQHF. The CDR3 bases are TGTGCCAGCAGTTTATCGGCAGGGAATCAGCCCCAGCATTTT.

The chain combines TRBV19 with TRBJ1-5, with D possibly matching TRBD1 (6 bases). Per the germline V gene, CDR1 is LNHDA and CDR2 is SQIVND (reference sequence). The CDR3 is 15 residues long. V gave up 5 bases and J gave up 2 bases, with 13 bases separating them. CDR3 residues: CASSVTGLGNQPQHF. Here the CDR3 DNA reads TGTGCCAGTAGTGTAACAGGGTTAGGCAATCAGCCCCAGCATTTT.